One sample yielded the 27 T cell receptor beta chains listed below, sequenced in a study of radiotherapy plus CTLA-4 blockade in lung cancer. The assay was immunoSEQ multiplex PCR, and TCRdb's table has in-frame clones only and misses some. The repertoire holds 35,000 to 40,000 clones, with 86% as singletons. Sequenced material: peripheral blood, taken from a patient treated with radiotherapy plus ipilimumab. These receptors were taken from a human donor with non-small cell lung cancer whose response to radiotherapy plus ipilimumab could not be evaluated.

On this clone itself: Mismatch with germline at one junction end may stem from a read error. Other DNA sequences in this sample translate to the same CDR3. V is TRBV30 and J is TRBJ2-3; 7 nucleotides align to TRBD2. The CDR3 is made up of 19 amino acids. Germline V lookup: CDR1 GTSNPN, CDR2 SVGIG (reference sequence). CDR3 sequence (DNA): TGTGCCTATGGACGGACTAGGGACTCCTTTAACGCTAGCACAGATACGCAGTATTTC. Translated, it gives CAYGRTRDSFNASTDTQYF.

As regards this clone: The junction departs from germline at one end; a sequencing error may be responsible. This rearrangement joins TRBV7-7 to TRBJ2-1, with D hard to call. Germline V gene lookup returns CDR1 SSHAT and CDR2 FNYEAQ (reference sequence). The CDR3 is made up of 14 amino acids. The CDR3 nucleotides are TGTGCTAGCAGCTTAGACACAAACTACAATGAGCAGTTCTTC. Amino acid sequence: CASSLDTNYNEQFF. Combining the CDR3 with reference TRBV7-7 and TRBJ2-1 gives the whole variable domain GAGVSQSPRYKVTKRGQDVTLRCDPISSHATLYWYQQALGQGPEFLTYFNYEAQPDKSGLPSDRFSAERPEGSISTLTIQRTEQRDSAMYRCASSLDTNYNEQFFGPGTRLTVL.

This clone was recorded only once. J is TRBJ2-3 and V is TRBV5-1; 10 bases align to TRBD2. With V trimmed by 5 bases and J by 2 bases, 14 bases remained unmatched. The CDR3 covers 18 residues. CDR1 and CDR2 from the germline V gene are SGHRS and YFSETQ. The chain's CDR3 is CASRGSERGGSFTDTQYF. CDR3 coding DNA: TGCGCCAGCAGGGGGTCGGAGCGGGGGGGCTCTTTCACAGATACGCAGTATTTT.

The chain couples TRBV7-3 to TRBJ2-7; 11 bases match TRBD2. Germline assignment: CDR1 SGHTA and CDR2 FQGTGA. The J segment lost 3 bases and the V segment lost 4 bases, leaving 2 bases of the junction unmatched. The CDR3 contains 14 residues. The DNA of the CDR3 is TGTGCCAGCAGCTCCGGGACTAGCGGCTACGAGCAGTACTTC. It codes for CASSSGTSGYEQYF.

This clone came up once. The chain has TRBV9 and TRBJ1-1; D is unresolved. This CDR3 has 14 residues. Looked up from germline, CDR1 is SGDLS and CDR2 is YYNGEE. V gave up 0 bases and J gave up 3 bases, with 9 bases separating them. CDR3 amino acids: CASSVEEGYTEAFF. The DNA of the CDR3 is TGTGCCAGCAGCGTAGAGGAGGGATACACTGAAGCTTTCTTT.

This rearrangement joins TRBV11-2 to TRBJ1-2; 7 positions match TRBD1. The CDR3 has 15 amino acids. Germline values: CDR1 SGHAT, CDR2 FQNNGV. Germline trimming cut 3 bases from V and 3 bases from J; bases unmatched to any gene: 7. CDR3 residues: CASSFTGVGDYGYTF. In DNA, the CDR3 is TGTGCCAGCAGCTTTACAGGGGTTGGTGACTATGGCTACACCTTC.

The rearrangement joins TRBV7-2 to TRBJ2-5; TRBD2 matches at 10 bases. The CDR3 consists of 14 residues. Germline CDR1 SGHTA, CDR2 FQGNSA. J gave up 7 bases and V 3 bases, and 5 bases lay outside the gene matches. The chain's CDR3 is CASSLTSGFGTQYF. The CDR3, as DNA: TGTGCCAGCAGCTTGACTAGCGGGTTTGGGACCCAGTACTTC.

This chain connects TRBV6-1 to TRBJ2-5; 8 bases map to TRBD1. Germline V lookup: CDR1 MNHNS, CDR2 SASEGT. The CDR3 contains 15 residues. The ends lost 7 bases at V and 1 base at J; junction bases unmatched: 8. The CDR3 loop is CASTRTGQFQETQYF. The DNA of the CDR3 is TGTGCCAGCACCCGGACAGGGCAATTCCAAGAGACCCAGTACTTC.

This sequence joins TRBV7-9 and TRBJ1-6, with 9 bases aligning to TRBD1. V was clipped by 5 bases and J by 8 bases; unmatched bases: 10. CDR1 and CDR2 from the germline V gene are SEHNR and FQNEAQ (reference sequence). The CDR3 length is 16 residues. CDR3 region: CASSTRDRALDSPLHF. CDR3 in DNA: TGTGCCAGCAGCACCCGGGACAGGGCCTTGGATTCACCCCTCCACTTT.

V gene TRBV6-1 combines with J gene TRBJ1-2; 8 bases align to TRBD1. After removal of 4 bases from V and 4 bases from J, the junction contained 5 bases not matched to a gene. CDR3 size: 14 residues. Germline V gene lookup returns CDR1 MNHNS and CDR2 SASEGT. The CDR3 loop is CASSGQGASYGYTF. CDR3 coding DNA: TGTGCCAGCAGTGGGCAGGGGGCAAGCTATGGCTACACCTTC.

V usage is TRBV19 and J usage is TRBJ2-5; 8 nucleotides align to TRBD2. The trim removed 1 base at V and 0 bases at J, leaving 4 bases unmatched. Germline CDR1 reads LNHDA; CDR2 reads SQIVND (reference sequence). The CDR3 runs to 16 residues. The CDR3 coding sequence is TGTGCCAGTAGTATAGGCCTAGCGGGCCACCAAGAGACCCAGTACTTC. It codes for CASSIGLAGHQETQYF.

The chain joins TRBV19 to TRBJ2-7; 7 bases are a match to TRBD1. The CDR3 is 15 residues long. The germline CDR1 and CDR2 sequences are LNHDA and SQIVND (reference sequence). Losses at the gene ends were 3 bases for V and 3 bases for J; bases not matched to a gene: 8. CDR3 residues: CASSIRQGGFYEQYF. CDR3 coding DNA: TGTGCCAGTAGTATTCGACAGGGCGGTTTCTACGAGCAGTACTTC.

The chain joins TRBV11-2 to TRBJ2-5; TRBD2 might be the D (7 bases). The end of the DNA is better explained by TRBJ2-7, so the J call may be wrong. The CDR3 extends over 15 amino acids. Germline CDR1 and CDR2: SGHAT and FQNNGV. Here the CDR3 DNA reads TGTGCCAGCAGCTCAGCCCCGGGGGGCCCCTACGAGCAGTACTTC. This translates into CASSSAPGGPYEQYF.

V and J are TRBV5-1 and TRBJ2-1; TRBD2 aligns across 10 bases. CDR1 is SGHRS, CDR2 YFSETQ, per germline. V shed 3 bases and J 7 bases; nucleotides not matched to a gene: 10. This CDR3 spans 16 amino acids. In DNA, the CDR3 is TGCGCCAGCAGCTCCGAAAGCGGGAGGGCCGGGAATGAGCAGTTCTTC. Encoded protein: CASSSESGRAGNEQFF.

The chain combines TRBV5-8 with TRBJ2-2, with a tentative D call TRBD1 (6 bases). Germline values: CDR1 SGHTS, CDR2 YDEGEE. This CDR3 region has 14 residues. The ends were cut back, 5 bases at V and 0 bases at J, with 8 bases in the middle. CDR3 sequence: CASRRTANTGELFF. The CDR3 DNA reads TGTGCCAGCAGGAGGACAGCGAACACCGGGGAGCTGTTTTTT.

In this sample, this clone turned up a few times. The V and J genes are TRBV5-1 and TRBJ2-7; 10 bases match TRBD1. V shed 0 bases and J 1 base; nucleotides not matched to a gene: 1. Germline loops: CDR1 SGHRS, CDR2 YFSETQ. The CDR3 runs 15 residues. The CDR3 reads CASSLGTGGSYEQYF. The CDR3, as DNA: TGCGCCAGCAGCTTGGGGACAGGGGGTTCCTACGAGCAGTACTTC.

A note on this clone: Compared with germline, one end of the junction differs, possibly owing to a read error. Other DNA sequences in this specimen translate into the identical CDR3. The chain employs TRBV2 and TRBJ1-1; 7 positions match TRBD1. Germline V gene sequence: CDR1 SNHLY, CDR2 FYNNEI. The CDR3 is 17 amino acids. The CDR3 spells CASSEAYLTGLNTEAFF. The DNA of the CDR3 is TGTGCCAGCAGTGAAGCGTACCTGACAGGGTTGAACACCGAAGCTTTCTTT.

This sequence joins TRBV13 and TRBJ2-7; TRBD1 aligns across 9 bases. Germline V gene sequence: CDR1 PRHDT, CDR2 FYEKMQ (reference sequence). The V and J ends lost 5 bases and 4 bases, in that order; junction bases with no gene match: 3. The length of the CDR3 is 13 residues. The CDR3 sequence: CASSLQGAYEQYF. The CDR3 DNA follows: TGTGCCAGCAGCCTACAGGGGGCTTACGAGCAGTACTTC.

The chain employs TRBV6-5 and TRBJ2-1; 13 nucleotides align to TRBD2. Per the germline V gene, CDR1 is MNHEY and CDR2 is SVGAGI. The CDR3 spans 15 residues. Unmatched junction bases numbered 4, after V lost 5 bases and J lost 6 bases. The chain's CDR3 is CASSAGLAGINEQFF. In DNA form, the CDR3 reads TGTGCCAGCAGTGCGGGACTAGCGGGAATCAATGAGCAGTTCTTC.

The chain has TRBV28 and TRBJ2-6; 7 positions match TRBD1. With V trimmed by 2 bases and J by 2 bases, 3 bases remained unmatched. The CDR3 extends over 16 amino acids. The germline CDR1 and CDR2 sequences are MDHEN and SYDVKM. The CDR3 DNA reads TGTGCCAGCAGTTTACTAACAGGGGCTGGGGCCAACGTCCTGACTTTC. Residues: CASSLLTGAGANVLTF. The complete variable domain, with remaining parts taken from reference TRBV28 and TRBJ2-6, reads DVKVTQSSRYLVKRTGEKVFLECVQDMDHENMFWYRQDPGLGLRLIYFSYDVKMKEKGDIPEGYSVSREKKERFSLILESASTNQTSMYLCASSLLTGAGANVLTFGAGSRLTVL.

This clone was seen a single time. The CDR3 bases are TGTGCCAGTAGTCCCCGGGGGGGGCGCACTAATGAAAAACTGTTTTTT. This gives the protein CASSPRGGRTNEKLFF. The chain uses TRBV19 and TRBJ1-4, with D maybe TRBD1 (6 bases). The CDR3 totals 16 residues. V was trimmed by 5 bases and J by 2 bases, leaving 15 bases between them. Germline assignment: CDR1 LNHDA and CDR2 SQIVND (reference sequence).

The gene calls are TRBV7-2 and TRBJ1-2; TRBD1 is a possible D gene (5 bases). V lost 2 bases to trimming and J lost 4 bases, with 14 bases between them. The CDR3 is 15 amino acids. Germline-derived CDR1 and CDR2 are SGHTA and FQGNSA. In DNA form, the CDR3 reads TGTGCCAGCAGCTTAATTTTCGACAGACTCTATGGCTACACCTTC. It yields the protein CASSLIFDRLYGYTF.

The chain joins TRBV5-4 to TRBJ2-3; 9 bases line up with TRBD2. Germline-derived CDR1 and CDR2 are SGHNT and YYREEE (reference sequence). Unmatched junction bases numbered 6, after V lost 3 bases and J lost 4 bases. The CDR3 is made up of 15 amino acids. CDR3 DNA sequence: TGTGCCAGCAGCTCTTTGGGCGGGGGGGCAGATACGCAGTATTTT. Amino acids: CASSSLGGGADTQYF.

The chain joins TRBV28 to TRBJ2-1; 8 bases line up with TRBD1. Looked up from germline, CDR1 is MDHEN and CDR2 is SYDVKM. This CDR3 comprises 13 residues. The junction had 5 bases not matched to a gene; V was cut back by 7 bases and J by 6 bases. The CDR3 DNA sequence: TGTGCCAGCAACCAGGGGGCGGGCAATGAGCAGTTCTTC. Residues: CASNQGAGNEQFF. Supplemented by reference TRBV28 and TRBJ2-1, the full variable domain reads DVKVTQSSRYLVKRTGEKVFLECVQDMDHENMFWYRQDPGLGLRLIYFSYDVKMKEKGDIPEGYSVSREKKERFSLILESASTNQTSMYLCASNQGAGNEQFFGPGTRLTVL.

The chain has TRBV7-2 and TRBJ2-1; 14 nucleotides line up with TRBD2. Trimming removed 1 base from V and 6 bases from J; junction bases left unmatched: 5. This CDR3 comprises 17 residues. The germline V gene encodes CDR1 SGHTA and CDR2 FQGNSA. The CDR3 reads CASSLVGLAGGTNEQFF. The CDR3 coding sequence is TGTGCCAGCAGCTTAGTCGGACTAGCGGGAGGTACCAATGAGCAGTTCTTC.

V and J are TRBV6-5 and TRBJ1-1, with a weak D call TRBD1 (5 bases). Trimming left V 7 bases short and J 6 bases short, with 12 bases between. The CDR3 consists of 12 residues. The germline V gene encodes CDR1 MNHEY and CDR2 SVGAGI. As DNA, the CDR3 is TGTGCCAGCAATAGGGAAGGGGCTGAAGCTTTCTTT. It codes for CASNREGAEAFF.

This chain links TRBV18 with TRBJ2-5; perhaps TRBD1 as D (5 bases). The closer fit of TRBJ2-7 to the DNA end suggests the J call may be wrong. In germline, CDR1 is KGHSH, CDR2 LQKENI. CDR3 length: 14 amino acids. Written as DNA, the CDR3 is TGTGCCAGCTCACCACAGGGGATGGGCTACGAGCAGTACTTC. This gives the protein CASSPQGMGYEQYF.